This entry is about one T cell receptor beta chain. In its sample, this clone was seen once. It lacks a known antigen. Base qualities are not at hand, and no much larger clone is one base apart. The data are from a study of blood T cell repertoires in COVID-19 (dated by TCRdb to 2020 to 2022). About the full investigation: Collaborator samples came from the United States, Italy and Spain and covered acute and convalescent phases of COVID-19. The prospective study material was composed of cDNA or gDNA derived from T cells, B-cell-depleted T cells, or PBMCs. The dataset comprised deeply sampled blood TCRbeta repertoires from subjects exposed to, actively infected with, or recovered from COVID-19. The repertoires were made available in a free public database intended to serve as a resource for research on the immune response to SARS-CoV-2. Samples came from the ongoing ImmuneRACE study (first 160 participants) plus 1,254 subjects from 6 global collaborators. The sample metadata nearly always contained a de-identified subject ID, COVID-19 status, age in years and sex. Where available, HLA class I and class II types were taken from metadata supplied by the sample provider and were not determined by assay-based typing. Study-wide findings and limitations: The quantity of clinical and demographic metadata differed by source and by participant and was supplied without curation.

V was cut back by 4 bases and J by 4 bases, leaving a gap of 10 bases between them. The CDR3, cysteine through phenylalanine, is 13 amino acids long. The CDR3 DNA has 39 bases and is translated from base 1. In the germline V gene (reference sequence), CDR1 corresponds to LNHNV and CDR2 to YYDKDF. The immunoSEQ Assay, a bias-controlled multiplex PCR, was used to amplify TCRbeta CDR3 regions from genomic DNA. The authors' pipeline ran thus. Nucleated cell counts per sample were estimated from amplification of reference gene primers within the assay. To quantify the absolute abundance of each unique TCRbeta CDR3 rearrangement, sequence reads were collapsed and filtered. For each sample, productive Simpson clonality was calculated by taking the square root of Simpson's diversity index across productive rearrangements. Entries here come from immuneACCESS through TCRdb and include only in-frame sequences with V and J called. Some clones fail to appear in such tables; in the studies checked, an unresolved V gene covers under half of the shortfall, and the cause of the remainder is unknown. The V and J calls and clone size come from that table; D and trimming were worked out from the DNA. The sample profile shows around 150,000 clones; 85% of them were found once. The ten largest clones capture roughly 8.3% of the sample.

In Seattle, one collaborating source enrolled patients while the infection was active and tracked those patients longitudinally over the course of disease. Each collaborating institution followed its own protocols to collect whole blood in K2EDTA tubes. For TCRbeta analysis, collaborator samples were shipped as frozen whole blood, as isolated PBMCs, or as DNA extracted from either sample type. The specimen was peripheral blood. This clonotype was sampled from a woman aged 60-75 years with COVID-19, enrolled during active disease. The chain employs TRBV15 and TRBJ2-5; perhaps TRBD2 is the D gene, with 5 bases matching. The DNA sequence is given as TGTGCCACCAGCAACGGGATAGGAGAGACCCAGTACTTC. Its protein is CATSNGIGETQYF.